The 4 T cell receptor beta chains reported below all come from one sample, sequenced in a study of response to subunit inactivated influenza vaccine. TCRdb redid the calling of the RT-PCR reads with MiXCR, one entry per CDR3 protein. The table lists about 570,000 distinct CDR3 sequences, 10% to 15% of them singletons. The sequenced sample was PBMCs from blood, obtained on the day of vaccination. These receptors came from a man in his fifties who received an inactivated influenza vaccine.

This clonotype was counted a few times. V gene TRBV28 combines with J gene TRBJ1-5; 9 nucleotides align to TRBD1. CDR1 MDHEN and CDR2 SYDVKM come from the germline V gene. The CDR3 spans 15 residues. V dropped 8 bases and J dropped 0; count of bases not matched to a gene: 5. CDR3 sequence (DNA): TGTGCCAGCGGAGGGACAGGGTATAGCAATCAGCCCCAGCATTTT. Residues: CASGGTGYSNQPQHF.

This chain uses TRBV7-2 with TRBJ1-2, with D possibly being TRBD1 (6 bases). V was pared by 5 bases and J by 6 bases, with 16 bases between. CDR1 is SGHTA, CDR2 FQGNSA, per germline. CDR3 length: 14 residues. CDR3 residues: CASSLTGFGDGYTF. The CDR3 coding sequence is TGTGCCAGCAGCCTTACAGGGTTTGGTGATGGCTACACCTTC.

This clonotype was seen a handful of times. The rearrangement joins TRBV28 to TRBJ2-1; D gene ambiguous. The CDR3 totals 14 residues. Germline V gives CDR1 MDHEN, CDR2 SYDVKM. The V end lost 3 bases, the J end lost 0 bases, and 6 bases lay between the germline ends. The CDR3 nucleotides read TGTGCCAGCAGTTTCCGTAGCTCCTACAATGAGCAGTTCTTC. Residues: CASSFRSSYNEQFF.

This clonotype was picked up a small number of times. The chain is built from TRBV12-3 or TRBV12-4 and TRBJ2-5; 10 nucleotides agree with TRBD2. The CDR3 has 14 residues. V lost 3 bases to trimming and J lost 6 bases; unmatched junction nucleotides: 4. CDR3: CASSFSSGGKTQYF. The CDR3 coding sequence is TGTGCCAGCAGTTTCTCTAGCGGGGGAAAGACCCAGTACTTC.